This T cell receptor (beta chain) originates from a study of B cell selection in AIRE deficiency. Study-level points and caveats: Only 9.3% of 3,500 to 4,500 shared Treg sequences were patient-specific; 30% to 40% healthy-specific.

Conventional CD4 T cells were sorted as CD4+CD127+ cells. The CDR3 runs 14 residues. Germline-derived CDR1 and CDR2 are SQVTM and ANQGSEA. The J segment lost 4 bases and the V segment lost 8 bases, leaving 12 bases of the junction unmatched. Details on this clone: As yet, its antigen is unknown.

TCRdb's copy holds only in-frame clones and misses some; the assay was immunoSEQ multiplex PCR. Altogether fewer than 30,000 clones are present, roughly 95% being singletons, with the ten largest covering around 0.2%. The gene calls are TRBV29-1 and TRBJ2-7, with TRBD1 matching over 9 bases. Sequenced input: CD4+CD127+ conventional T cells sorted from PBMCs. This sequence originates from a human donor in good health. CDR3 bases: TGCAGCATTTGCCGGGACAGGGTTGGGTACGAGCAGTACTTC. Residues: CSICRDRVGYEQYF.